This TCR beta chain is from a study of breast tumors, draining lymph nodes, adjacent tissues. CDR1 is DFQATT and CDR2 is SNEGSKA in the germline V gene (reference sequence). The CDR3 sequence is 13 residues long. J gave up 6 bases and V 5 bases, and 3 bases lay outside the gene matches. This clonotype was seen ten or more times. Just one base apart from a much larger clone, this may be a read error. MiXCR, applied by TCRdb to the multiplex PCR reads, yields one record per CDR3 protein. This sample carries under 250,000 distinct CDR3 sequences, 32% of them seen once, and the ten largest clones take 1.4%. Samples came from axillary lymph nodes draining the breast cancer.

The gene calls are TRBV20-1 and TRBJ2-7, with 14 bases identical to TRBD2. The sample taken for sequencing was axillary lymph node tissue. This sequence originates from a female donor with breast cancer. Some clones in this sample may be carry-over from other donors' samples. For the CDR3, the DNA is TGCAGTGCTGAAGGACTAGCGGGGGGCGAGCAGTACTTC. As protein: CSAEGLAGGEQYF.